These 8 T cell receptor beta chains were all obtained from the same sample, sequenced in a study of T cell changes during pregnancy in multiple sclerosis (dated by TCRdb to about 2019). The library came from the immunoSEQ multiplex PCR assay. TCRdb retrieved this table from immuneACCESS and kept in-frame rearrangements only. Not all clones are present; in checked studies, unresolved V genes account for under half, and no reason is known for the remainder. This sample holds approximately 65,000 clones; approximately 90% were observed only once. Roughly 0.76% of the sample goes to the ten largest clones. The specimen comprised CD4+ T cells from peripheral blood mononuclear cells, sampled in the first trimester of pregnancy. All receptors come from a female donor with multiple sclerosis, enrolled in a pregnancy study.

The V gene is TRBV6-5, the J gene TRBJ2-2; TRBD1 matches 8 bases. CDR3 length equals 15 residues. After removal of 6 bases from V and 0 bases from J, the junction contained 3 bases not matched to a gene. Germline assignment: CDR1 MNHEY and CDR2 SVGAGI. The CDR3 region has the DNA TGTGCCAGCAGCTGGACAGGGTCGAACACCGGGGAGCTGTTTTTT. Translating gives CASSWTGSNTGELFF.

The CDR3 DNA is TGTGCCAGCAGCTTAGACGCAGGGCCTGGGACCCAGTACTTC. Translation: CASSLDAGPGTQYF. The V and J genes are TRBV7-2 and TRBJ2-5; tentatively, D is TRBD1 (5 bases). V gave up 1 base and J gave up 7 bases, with 13 bases separating them. The CDR3 contains 14 residues. Germline CDR1 reads SGHTA; CDR2 reads FQGNSA.

The chain joins TRBV14 to TRBJ2-5; 8 bases are shared with TRBD1. Germline V gives CDR1 SGHDN, CDR2 FVKESK. This CDR3 spans 15 amino acids. Unmatched junction bases numbered 8, after V lost 3 bases and J lost 5 bases. CDR3 sequence: CASSHYRGESETQYF. The CDR3 region has the DNA TGTGCCAGCAGCCATTACAGGGGGGAAAGTGAGACCCAGTACTTC.

The rearrangement joins TRBV29-1 to TRBJ2-4; 7 bases line up with TRBD1. The V gene end was trimmed by 6 bases and the J gene end by 8 bases; junction bases not matched to a gene: 7. The CDR3 is 12 amino acids. Per the germline V gene, CDR1 is SQVTM and CDR2 is ANQGSEA. As DNA, the CDR3 is TGCAGCGTAGGACAGGTGGGGGACATTCAGTACTTC. It yields the protein CSVGQVGDIQYF. Together with reference TRBV29-1 and TRBJ2-4, the CDR3 gives the full variable domain: SAVISQKPSRDICQRGTSLTIQCQVDSQVTMMFWYRQQPGQSLTLIATANQGSEATYESGFVIDKFPISRPNLTFSTLTVSNMSPEDSSIYLCSVGQVGDIQYFGAGTRLSVL.

This clone was seen just once. The gene calls are TRBV5-5 and TRBJ1-1, with 7 positions matching TRBD1. Germline V CDR1 and CDR2: SGHKS, YYEKEE (reference sequence). The CDR3 runs 13 residues. Trimming took 5 bases from V and 0 from J; bases not matched to a gene: 1. CDR3 DNA: TGTGCCAGCAGTGGGACAGTGAACACTGAAGCTTTCTTT. It translates to CASSGTVNTEAFF.

J is TRBJ2-7 and V is TRBV5-6; D may be TRBD1 (6 bases). Germline V gives CDR1 SGHDT, CDR2 YYEEEE. CDR3 size: 14 residues. V was cut by 6 bases and J by 12 bases, with 25 bases left in between. CDR3 protein: CASNNLGAQGGRYF. The CDR3 bases are TGTGCCAGCAACAACTTGGGGGCCCAGGGTGGTCGGTACTTC. The variable domain in full, with the rest retrieved from reference TRBV5-6 and TRBJ2-7, is DAGVTQSPTHLIKTRGQQVTLRCSPKSGHDTVSWYQQALGQGPQFIFQYYEEEERQRGNFPDRFSGHQFPNYSSELNVNALLLGDSALYLCASNNLGAQGGRYFGPGTRLTVT.

The rearrangement uses TRBV7-2 and TRBJ2-1, with 10 bases matching TRBD2. This CDR3 has 15 amino acids. The V segment lost 1 base and the J segment 3 bases; nucleotides outside the gene matches: 0. CDR1 SGHTA and CDR2 FQGNSA come from the germline V gene. The CDR3 region has the DNA TGTGCCAGCAGCTTAGAGCGGGGGGGCTACAATGAGCAGTTCTTC. This sequence encodes CASSLERGGYNEQFF.

The V call is TRBV19, the J call TRBJ1-6; 10 bases line up with TRBD1. After removal of 4 bases from V and 7 bases from J, the junction contained 4 bases not matched to a gene. The germline CDR1 and CDR2 sequences are LNHDA and SQIVND (reference sequence). The CDR3 has 15 residues. The CDR3 DNA is TGTGCCAGTAGTAGGGACAGGGGACGGAATTCACCCCTCCACTTT. Its protein is CASSRDRGRNSPLHF.